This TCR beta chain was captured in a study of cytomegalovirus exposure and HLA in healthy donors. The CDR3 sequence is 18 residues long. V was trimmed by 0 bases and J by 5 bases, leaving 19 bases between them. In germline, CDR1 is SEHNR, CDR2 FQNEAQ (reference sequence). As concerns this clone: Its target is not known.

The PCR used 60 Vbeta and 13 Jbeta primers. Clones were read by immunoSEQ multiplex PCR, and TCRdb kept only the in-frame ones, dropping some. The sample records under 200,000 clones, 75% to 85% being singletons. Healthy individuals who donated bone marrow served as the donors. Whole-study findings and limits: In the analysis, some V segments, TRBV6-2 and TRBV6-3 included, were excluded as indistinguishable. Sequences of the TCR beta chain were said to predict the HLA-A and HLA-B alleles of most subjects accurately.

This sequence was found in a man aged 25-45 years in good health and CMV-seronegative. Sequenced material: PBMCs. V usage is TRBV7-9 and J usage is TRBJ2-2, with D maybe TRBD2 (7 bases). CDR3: CASSLARGGGMRTGELFF. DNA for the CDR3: TGTGCCAGCAGCTTAGCGCGGGGCGGGGGCATGAGAACCGGGGAGCTGTTTTTT. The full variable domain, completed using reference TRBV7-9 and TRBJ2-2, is DTGVSQNPRHKITKRGQNVTFRCDPISEHNRLYWYRQTLGQGPEFLTYFQNEAQLEKSRLLSDRFSAERPKGSFSTLEIQRTEQGDSAMYLCASSLARGGGMRTGELFFGEGSRLTVL.